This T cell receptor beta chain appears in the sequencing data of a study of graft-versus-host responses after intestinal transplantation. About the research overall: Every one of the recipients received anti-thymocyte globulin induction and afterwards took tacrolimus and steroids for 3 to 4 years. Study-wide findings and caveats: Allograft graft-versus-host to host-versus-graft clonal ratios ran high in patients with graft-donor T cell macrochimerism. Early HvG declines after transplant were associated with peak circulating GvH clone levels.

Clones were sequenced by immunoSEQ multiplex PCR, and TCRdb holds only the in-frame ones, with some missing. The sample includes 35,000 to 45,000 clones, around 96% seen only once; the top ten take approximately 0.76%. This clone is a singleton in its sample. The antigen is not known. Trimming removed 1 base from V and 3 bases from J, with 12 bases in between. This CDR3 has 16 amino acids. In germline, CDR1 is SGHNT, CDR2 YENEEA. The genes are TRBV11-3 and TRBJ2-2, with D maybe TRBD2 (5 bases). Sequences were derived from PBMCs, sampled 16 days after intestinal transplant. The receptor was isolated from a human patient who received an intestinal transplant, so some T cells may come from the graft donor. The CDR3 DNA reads TGTGCCAGCAGCTTAGGACCGGGGAGCGACACCGGGGAGCTGTTTTTT. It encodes CASSLGPGSDTGELFF.